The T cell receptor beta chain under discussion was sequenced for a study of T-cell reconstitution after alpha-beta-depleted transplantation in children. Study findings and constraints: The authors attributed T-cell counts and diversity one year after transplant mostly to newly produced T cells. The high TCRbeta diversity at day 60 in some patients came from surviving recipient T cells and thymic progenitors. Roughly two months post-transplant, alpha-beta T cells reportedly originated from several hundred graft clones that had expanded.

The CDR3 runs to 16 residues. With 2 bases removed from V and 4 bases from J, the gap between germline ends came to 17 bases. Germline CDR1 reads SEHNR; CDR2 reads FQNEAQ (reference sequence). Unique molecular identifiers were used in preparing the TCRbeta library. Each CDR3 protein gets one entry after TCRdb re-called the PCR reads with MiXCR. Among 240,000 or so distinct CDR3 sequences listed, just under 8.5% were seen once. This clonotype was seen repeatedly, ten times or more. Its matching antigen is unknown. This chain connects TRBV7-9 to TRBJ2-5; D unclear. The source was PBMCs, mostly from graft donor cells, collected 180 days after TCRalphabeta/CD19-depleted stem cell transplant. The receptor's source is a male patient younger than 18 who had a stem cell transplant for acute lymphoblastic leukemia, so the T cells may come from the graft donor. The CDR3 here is CASSLSLLQVGETQYF. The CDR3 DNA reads TGTGCCAGCAGCTTATCACTATTGCAAGTGGGAGAGACCCAGTACTTC.